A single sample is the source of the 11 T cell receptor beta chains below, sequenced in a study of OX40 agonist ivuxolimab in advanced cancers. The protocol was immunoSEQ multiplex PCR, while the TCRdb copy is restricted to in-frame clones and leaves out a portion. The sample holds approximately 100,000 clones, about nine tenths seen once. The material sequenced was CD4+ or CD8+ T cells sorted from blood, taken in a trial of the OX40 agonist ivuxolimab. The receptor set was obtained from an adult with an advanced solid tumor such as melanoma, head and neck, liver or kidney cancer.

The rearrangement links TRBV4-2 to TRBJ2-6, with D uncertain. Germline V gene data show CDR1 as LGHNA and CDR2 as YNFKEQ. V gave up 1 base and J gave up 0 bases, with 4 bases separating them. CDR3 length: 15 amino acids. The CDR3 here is CASSQGYSGANVLTF. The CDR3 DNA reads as TGTGCCAGCAGCCAAGGGTACTCTGGGGCCAACGTCCTGACTTTC.

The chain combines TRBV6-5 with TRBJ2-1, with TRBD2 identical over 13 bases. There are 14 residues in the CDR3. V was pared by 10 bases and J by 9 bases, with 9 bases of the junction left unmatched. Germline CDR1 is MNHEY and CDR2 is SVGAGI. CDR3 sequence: CATGTSGVWGEQFF. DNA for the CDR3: TGTGCCACCGGGACTAGCGGGGTATGGGGTGAGCAGTTCTTC.

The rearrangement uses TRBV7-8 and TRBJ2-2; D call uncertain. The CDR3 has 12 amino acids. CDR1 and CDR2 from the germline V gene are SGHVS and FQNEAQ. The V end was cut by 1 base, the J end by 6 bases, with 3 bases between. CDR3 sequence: CASSLVSGELFF. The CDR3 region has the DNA TGTGCCAGCAGCTTAGTTTCCGGGGAGCTGTTTTTT.

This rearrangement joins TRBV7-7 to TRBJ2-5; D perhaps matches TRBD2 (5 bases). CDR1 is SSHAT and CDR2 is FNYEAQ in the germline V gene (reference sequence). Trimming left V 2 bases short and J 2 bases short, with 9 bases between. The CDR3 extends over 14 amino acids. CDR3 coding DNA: TGTGCCAGCAGCTTACGGGGTTTTCAAGAGACCCAGTACTTC. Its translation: CASSLRGFQETQYF. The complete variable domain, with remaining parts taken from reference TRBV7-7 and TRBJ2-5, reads GAGVSQSPRYKVTKRGQDVTLRCDPISSHATLYWYQQALGQGPEFLTYFNYEAQPDKSGLPSDRFSAERPEGSISTLTIQRTEQRDSAMYRCASSLRGFQETQYFGPGTRLLVL.

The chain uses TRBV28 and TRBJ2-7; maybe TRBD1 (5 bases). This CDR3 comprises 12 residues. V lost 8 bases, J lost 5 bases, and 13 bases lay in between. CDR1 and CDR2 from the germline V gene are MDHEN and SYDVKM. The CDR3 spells CASGATNHEQYF. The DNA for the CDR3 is TGTGCCAGCGGGGCCACAAACCACGAGCAGTACTTC.

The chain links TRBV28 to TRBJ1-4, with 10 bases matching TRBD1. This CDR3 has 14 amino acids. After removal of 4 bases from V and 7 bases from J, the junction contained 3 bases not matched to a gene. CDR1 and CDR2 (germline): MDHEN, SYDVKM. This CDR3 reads CASSSGQGSEKLFF. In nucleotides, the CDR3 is TGTGCCAGCAGTTCGGGACAGGGGAGTGAAAAACTGTTTTTT.

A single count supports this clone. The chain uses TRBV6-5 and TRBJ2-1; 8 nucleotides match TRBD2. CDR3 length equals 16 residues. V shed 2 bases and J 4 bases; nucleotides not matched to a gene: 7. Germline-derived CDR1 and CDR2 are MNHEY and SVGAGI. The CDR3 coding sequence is TGTGCCAGCAGTTACCGAGGTAGCGGGAATTACAATGAGCAGTTCTTC. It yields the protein CASSYRGSGNYNEQFF.

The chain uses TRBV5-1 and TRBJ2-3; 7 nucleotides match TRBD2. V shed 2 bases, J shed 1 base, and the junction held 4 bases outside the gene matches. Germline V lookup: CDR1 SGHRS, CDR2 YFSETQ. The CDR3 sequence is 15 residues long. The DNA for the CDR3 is TGCGCCAGCAGCTTCGTTACTAGCGGCACAGATACGCAGTATTTT. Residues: CASSFVTSGTDTQYF.

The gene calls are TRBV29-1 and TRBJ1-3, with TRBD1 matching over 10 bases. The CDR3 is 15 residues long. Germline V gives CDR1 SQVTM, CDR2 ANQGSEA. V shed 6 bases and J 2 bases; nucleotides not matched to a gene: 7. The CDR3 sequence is CSVVPGQGAGNTIYF. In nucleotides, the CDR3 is TGCAGCGTGGTGCCCGGACAGGGGGCTGGAAACACCATATATTTT.

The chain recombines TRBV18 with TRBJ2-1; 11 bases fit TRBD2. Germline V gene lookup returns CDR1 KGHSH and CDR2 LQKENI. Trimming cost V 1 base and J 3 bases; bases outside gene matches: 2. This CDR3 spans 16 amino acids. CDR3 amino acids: CASSPRLAGGYNEQFF. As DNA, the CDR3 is TGTGCCAGCTCACCACGTCTAGCGGGAGGCTACAATGAGCAGTTCTTC.

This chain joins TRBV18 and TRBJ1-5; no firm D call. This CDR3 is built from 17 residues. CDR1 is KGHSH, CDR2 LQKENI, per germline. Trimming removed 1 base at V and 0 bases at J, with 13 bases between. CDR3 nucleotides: TGTGCCAGCTCACCACGTCCTACAGATTATAGCAATCAGCCCCAGCATTTT. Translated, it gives CASSPRPTDYSNQPQHF.